One and the same sample provided the 8 T cell receptor beta chains below, sequenced in a study of T cells expressing NK-cell markers. TCRdb re-analyzed the 5' RACE reads; it lists each CDR3 protein once, without DNA. This listing includes hundreds of thousands of distinct CDR3 sequences. The sequenced sample consisted of blood T cells: a sorted CD56 or NKG2C T cell subset, CD4+ or CD8+ T cells, or bulk PBMC T cells (not recorded which). The receptors shown here come from a man aged 18-69 years in good health.

V gene TRBV6-1 combines with J gene TRBJ2-3; TCRdb's D call of TRBD1 is untestable without DNA. This CDR3 comprises 15 residues. Germline loops: CDR1 MNHNS, CDR2 SASEGT. Here the CDR3 reads CASSHDRGLLDTQYF.

The rearrangement links TRBV18 to TRBJ2-6; there is no DNA to check the TCRdb D call of TRBD1. Germline V CDR1 and CDR2: KGHSH, LQKENI. The CDR3 consists of 17 residues. The CDR3 sequence: CASSRQISGTGANVLTF.

This chain connects TRBV5-1 to TRBJ2-7; TCRdb proposes TRBD1, but this gene call is untestable without DNA. The germline V gene has CDR1 SGHRS and CDR2 YFSETQ. The CDR3 has 15 residues. The CDR3 sequence is CASSLELDRAREQYF.

V usage is TRBV6-1 and J usage is TRBJ1-3; absent DNA, TCRdb's TRBD1 call cannot be checked. Per germline, CDR1 MNHNS and CDR2 SASEGT. This CDR3 region has 15 residues. This CDR3 is CASSEAGGTGNTIYF.

The chain couples TRBV18 to TRBJ2-1. This CDR3 spans 11 amino acids. CDR1 KGHSH and CDR2 LQKENI come from the germline V gene. CDR3: CASSPRREQFF.

The chain joins TRBV7-8 to TRBJ2-2. This CDR3 region has 14 residues. Germline loops: CDR1 SGHVS, CDR2 FQNEAQ. CDR3 protein: CASSVKSKLGELFF.

V gene TRBV28 combines with J gene TRBJ2-1; TCRdb proposes TRBD2, but this gene call is untestable without DNA. CDR3 length: 13 amino acids. Germline values: CDR1 MDHEN, CDR2 SYDVKM. This CDR3 is CASKRGVYNEQFF.

CDR3 region: CASSSLRGWSNEKLFF. V gene TRBV28 combines with J gene TRBJ1-4; TCRdb calls TRBD1, which cannot be checked without DNA. Germline CDR1 MDHEN, CDR2 SYDVKM. The CDR3 consists of 16 residues.